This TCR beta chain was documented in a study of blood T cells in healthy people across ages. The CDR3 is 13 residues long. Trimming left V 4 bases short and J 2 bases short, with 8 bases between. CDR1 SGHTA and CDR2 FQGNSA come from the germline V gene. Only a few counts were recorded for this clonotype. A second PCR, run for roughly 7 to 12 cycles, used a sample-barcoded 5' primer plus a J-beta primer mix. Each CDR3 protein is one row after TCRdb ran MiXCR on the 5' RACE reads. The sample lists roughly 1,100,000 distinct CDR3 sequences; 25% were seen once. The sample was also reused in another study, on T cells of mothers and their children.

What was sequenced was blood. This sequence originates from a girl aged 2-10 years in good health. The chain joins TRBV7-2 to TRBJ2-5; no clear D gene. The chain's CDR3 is CASSSVWQETQYF. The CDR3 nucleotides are TGTGCCAGCAGCTCCGTTTGGCAAGAGACCCAGTACTTC.